These T cell receptor beta chains were read from a single sample in a study of T-cell reconstitution after alpha-beta-depleted transplantation in children. TCRdb redid the calling of the PCR reads with MiXCR, one entry per CDR3 protein. The data show around 680,000 distinct CDR3 sequences, with over 15% seen just once and approximately 1% held by the top ten. Sequencing was performed on PBMCs from the stem cell graft donor, taken from the stem cell graft. These receptor sequences come from a human donor who donated a stem cell graft to a child with acute myeloid leukemia. Both conserved end residues are part of each CDR3. The D gene is left open where the match is weak.

v_call,j_call,d_call,cdr3_aa
TRBV5-6,TRBJ2-1,NA,CASSLAGLIEQFF
TRBV12-3/TRBV12-4,TRBJ1-6,TRBD1,CASSLLGQGSPLHF
TRBV7-9,TRBJ2-3,NA,CASSLVQGRTDTQYF
TRBV24-1,TRBJ2-2,NA,CATSDPPGTTNTGELFF
TRBV20-1,TRBJ1-3,NA,CSARDKTSGNTIYF
TRBV15,TRBJ1-2,TRBD1,CATSRDLGQGGGYTF
TRBV20-1,TRBJ1-5,NA,CSARVRQHNQPQHF
TRBV20-1,TRBJ2-1,NA,CSARQGGNEQFF
TRBV7-2,TRBJ1-5,NA,CASNLVGVSNQPQHF
TRBV5-5,TRBJ2-1,TRBD1,CASSLTGTAEEQFF
TRBV27,TRBJ1-5,NA,CASKRGQGSNQPQHF
TRBV29-1,TRBJ2-4,TRBD2,CSVEESGGEAKNIQYF
TRBV5-1,TRBJ1-5,TRBD1,CASSEQGSQPQHF
TRBV20-1,TRBJ1-1,NA,CSARDPPNTEAFF
TRBV11-2,TRBJ1-5,NA,CASSSKWNQPQHF
TRBV9,TRBJ1-1,TRBD1,CASSGQGKNTEAFF
TRBV10-3,TRBJ2-1,NA,CAISESMAGIYNEQFF
TRBV29-1,TRBJ1-1,NA,CSVDKGYAEAFF
TRBV24-1,TRBJ2-1,TRBD1,CATSVAPGQGRNEQFF
TRBV25-1,TRBJ1-2,NA,CASSEKQNYGYTF
TRBV12-5,TRBJ1-1,NA,CASVSEGNTEAFF
TRBV30,TRBJ1-4,NA,CAWSTRYNEKLFF
TRBV28,TRBJ2-1,TRBD1,CASTQGQASYNEQFF
TRBV7-2,TRBJ2-1,TRBD2,CASSGGTLAGRMFF
TRBV7-2,TRBJ2-3,TRBD1,CASSSPGQGTHTQYF
TRBV6-5,TRBJ2-1,NA,CASSPSGVRIDEQFF
TRBV7-2,TRBJ1-5,NA,CASSWNQPQHF
TRBV20-1,TRBJ1-2,NA,CSRSGGPYGYTF
TRBV24-1,TRBJ2-5,NA,CATSNKWTQYF
TRBV6-6,TRBJ2-5,TRBD1,CASNDRARETQYF
TRBV5-1,TRBJ2-3,NA,CASSWDFPTDTQYF
TRBV29-1,TRBJ2-3,TRBD1,CSVPGQGKDTQYF
TRBV20-1,TRBJ2-1,NA,CSARAPTAGIRKQFF
TRBV20-1,TRBJ1-6,NA,CSARDLRGGNSPLHF
TRBV20-1,TRBJ2-7,NA,CSAIGLGDYEQYF
TRBV30,TRBJ2-7,TRBD2,CAWEAGAPYEQYF
TRBV10-3,TRBJ1-1,NA,CAISASVGLAFF